Sequencing of this T cell receptor beta chain was carried out in a study of T cells in Graves' hyperthyroidism and ophthalmopathy. The study's findings and limits: Ophthalmopathy stood apart from stable hyperthyroidism in a 13 V-J model.

Amplified TCR beta CDR3 regions came from RNA transcripts. Using the HTBI primer set, a first-round RT-PCR was run on the TCR CDR3. One entry per CDR3 protein results from TCRdb running MiXCR on the multiplex PCR reads. Of nearly 600,000 distinct CDR3 sequences in the sample, about 15% are singletons; the top ten hold 4.5% to 6%. This clonotype has a count of ten or more. The antigen is unknown. Trimming pared 4 bases from V and 6 bases from J, leaving 10 bases between. CDR1 MDHEN and CDR2 SYDVKM come from the germline V gene. The CDR3 loop spans 13 amino acids. Diagnoses rested on clinical symptoms, serum thyroxine and TRAb, thyroid ultrasound and orbital computed tomography.

Sequences were obtained from blood. The chain links TRBV28 to TRBJ2-1; D uncertain. The receptor was derived from a woman aged 25 to 45 with Graves' hyperthyroidism that later progressed to Graves' ophthalmopathy. The CDR3 coding sequence is TGTGCCAGCAGTTCTCGGGTCACCAATGAGCAGTTCTTC. It encodes CASSSRVTNEQFF.